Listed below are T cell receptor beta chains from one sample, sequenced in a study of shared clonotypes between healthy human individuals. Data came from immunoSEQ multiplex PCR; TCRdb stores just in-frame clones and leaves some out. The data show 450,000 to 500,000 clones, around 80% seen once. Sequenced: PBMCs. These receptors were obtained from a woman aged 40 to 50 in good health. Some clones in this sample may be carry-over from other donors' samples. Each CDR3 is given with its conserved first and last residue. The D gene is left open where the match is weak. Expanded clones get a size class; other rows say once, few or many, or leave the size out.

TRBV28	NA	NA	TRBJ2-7	TGTGCCAGCAGTTTCCCGGGGAACTACGAGCAGTACTTC	CASSFPGNYEQYF
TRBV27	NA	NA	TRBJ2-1	TGTGCCAGCAGTTTGGGAGGCGGCAATGAGCAGTTCTTC	CASSLGGGNEQFF
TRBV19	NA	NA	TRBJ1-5	TGTGCCAGTAGTACAAGGGACGGTGGGGATCAGCCCCAGCATTTT	CASSTRDGGDQPQHF
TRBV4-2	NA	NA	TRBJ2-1	TGTGCCAGCAGCCAGCTTTTAACTCACAGCTCCTACAATGAGCAGTTCTTC	CASSQLLTHSSYNEQFF
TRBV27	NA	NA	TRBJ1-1	TGTGCCAGCAGTGAAACAGGGATAAACACTGAAGCTTTCTTT	CASSETGINTEAFF
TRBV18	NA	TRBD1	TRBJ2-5	TGTGCCAGCTCTCGGTCGGGACAGCAAGAGACCCAGTACTTC	CASSRSGQQETQYF
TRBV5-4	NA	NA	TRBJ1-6	TGTGCCAGCAGCTTGGCCAATAGGGATAATTCACCCCTCCACTTT	CASSLANRDNSPLHF
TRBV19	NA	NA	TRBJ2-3	TGTGCCAGTAGTACAGGGGCGAATACGCAGTATTTT	CASSTGANTQYF
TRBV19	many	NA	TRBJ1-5	TGTGCCAGGGGGCTGGACGAGGGATATAGCAATCAGCCCCAGCATTTT	CARGLDEGYSNQPQHF
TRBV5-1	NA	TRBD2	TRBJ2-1	TGCGCCAGCAGCTTGGCGGGACTAGCGGGATATAATGAGCAGTTCTTC	CASSLAGLAGYNEQFF
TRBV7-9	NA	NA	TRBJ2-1	TGTGCCAGCAGTGGTCTGAGCTCCTACAATGAGCAGTTCTTC	CASSGLSSYNEQFF
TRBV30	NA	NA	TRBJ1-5	TGTGCCTGGAGCCGGGACGCAAATCAGCCCCAGCATTTT	CAWSRDANQPQHF
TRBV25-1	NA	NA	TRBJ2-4	TGTGCCAGCAGTGAATATGTGGGAGACATTCAGTACTTC	CASSEYVGDIQYF
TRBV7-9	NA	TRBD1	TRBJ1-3	TGTGCCAGCAGCCCCGGGACAGGGAGGAACACCATATATTTT	CASSPGTGRNTIYF
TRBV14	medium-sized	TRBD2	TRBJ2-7	TGTGCCAGCAGCCACCGGAAAAAAGCGGGAGCCCCCCTGGGCGAGCAGTACTTC	CASSHRKKAGAPLGEQYF
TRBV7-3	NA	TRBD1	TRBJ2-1	TGTGCCAGCAGCACCGGACAGGGGTTCGATGAGCAGTTCTTC	CASSTGQGFDEQFF
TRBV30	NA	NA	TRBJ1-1	NA	CAWSVGVGTPLGF
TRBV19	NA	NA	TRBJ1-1	TGTGCCAGTAGTAGGCCGAACACTGAAGCTTTCTTT	CASSRPNTEAFF
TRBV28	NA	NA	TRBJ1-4	TGTGCCAGCAGTGAATCAGGACGGAATAATGAAAAACTGTTTTTT	CASSESGRNNEKLFF
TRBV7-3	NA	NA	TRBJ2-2	TGTGCCAGCAGCTCCAGTAACGGCGGGGAGCTGTTTTTT	CASSSSNGGELFF
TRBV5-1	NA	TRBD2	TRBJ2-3	TGCGCCAGCAGCTTAGGACTAGCGCTCGCAGATACGCAGTATTTT	CASSLGLALADTQYF
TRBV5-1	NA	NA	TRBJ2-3	TGCGCCAGCAGCTTGGCCGATATTACAGATACGCAGTATTTT	CASSLADITDTQYF
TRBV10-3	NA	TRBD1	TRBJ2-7	TGTGCCATCAGAGGGACAGGGAGTTACTACGAGCAGTACTTC	CAIRGTGSYYEQYF
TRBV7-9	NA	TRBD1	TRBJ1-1	TGTGCCAGCAGCTCGCTTCGGACAGGGCGCTACACGGCTGAAGCTTTCTTT	CASSSLRTGRYTAEAFF
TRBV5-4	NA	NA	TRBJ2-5	TGTGCCAGCAGCTCGGCCGCAGCCCCGATTGAGACCCAGTACTTC	CASSSAAAPIETQYF
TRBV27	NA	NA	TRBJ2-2	TGTGCCAGCAGGCCCAGCGGTTTAAACACCGGGGAGCTGTTTTTT	CASRPSGLNTGELFF
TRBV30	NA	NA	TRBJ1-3	TGTGCCTGTTACTCTGGAAACACCATATATTTT	CACYSGNTIYF
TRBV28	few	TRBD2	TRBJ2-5	TGTGCCAGCAAACCGGGACTAGCGGGAGTGTTAAGGGATTACCAAGAGACCCAGTACTTC	CASKPGLAGVLRDYQETQYF
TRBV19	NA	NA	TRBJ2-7	TGTGCCAGTAGTATATTGGTACAATCCTACGAGCAGTACTTC	CASSILVQSYEQYF